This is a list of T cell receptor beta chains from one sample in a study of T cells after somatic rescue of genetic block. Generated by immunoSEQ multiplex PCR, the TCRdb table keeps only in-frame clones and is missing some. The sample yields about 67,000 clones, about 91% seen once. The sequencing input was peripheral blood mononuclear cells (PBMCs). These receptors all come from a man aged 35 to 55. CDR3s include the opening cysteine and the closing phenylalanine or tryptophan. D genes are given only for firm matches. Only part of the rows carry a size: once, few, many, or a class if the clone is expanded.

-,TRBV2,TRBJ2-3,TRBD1,CASGGPGGTQYF,TGTGCCAGCGGTGGCCCAGGGGGCACGCAGTATTTT
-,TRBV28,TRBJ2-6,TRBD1,CASSLSTGGDYGANVLTF,TGTGCCAGCAGTTTATCTACAGGGGGCGATTATGGGGCCAACGTCCTGACTTTC
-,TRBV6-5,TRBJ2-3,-,CASSYSGTDTQYF,TGTGCCAGCAGTTACTCTGGAACAGATACGCAGTATTTT
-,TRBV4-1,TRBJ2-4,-,CASSQEGAGAKNIQYF,TGCGCCAGCAGCCAAGAAGGGGCGGGAGCCAAAAACATTCAGTACTTC
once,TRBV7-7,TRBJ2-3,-,CASSPGLSTDTQYF,TGTGCTAGCAGCCCGGGGCTCAGCACAGATACGCAGTATTTT
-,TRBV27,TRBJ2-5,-,CASSLGETQYF,TGTGCCAGCAGTTTGGGTGAGACCCAGTACTTC
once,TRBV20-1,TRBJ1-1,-,CSYRVNTEAFF,TGCAGTTACAGGGTGAACACTGAAGCTTTCTTT
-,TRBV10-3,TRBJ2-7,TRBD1,CAIRTGTGTYEQYF,TGTGCCATCAGAACCGGGACAGGGACCTACGAGCAGTACTTC
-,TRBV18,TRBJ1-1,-,CASSPQGTTEAFF,TGTGCCAGCTCACCTCAGGGTACCACTGAAGCTTTCTTT
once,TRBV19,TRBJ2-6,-,CASSLLGRGGSGANVLTF,TGTGCCAGTAGTCTCCTTGGCAGGGGAGGCTCTGGGGCCAACGTCCTGACTTTC
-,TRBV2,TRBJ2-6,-,CASSEQGIHSGANVLTF,TGTGCCAGCAGTGAACAGGGTATCCACTCTGGGGCCAACGTCCTGACTTTC
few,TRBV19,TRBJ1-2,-,CASSPRIGDYGYTF,TGTGCCAGTAGTCCCCGTATTGGGGACTATGGCTACACCTTC
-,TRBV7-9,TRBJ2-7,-,CASSLARSDYEQYF,TGTGCCAGCAGCTTAGCTCGATCGGACTACGAGCAGTACTTC
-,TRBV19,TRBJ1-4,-,CASSTYSATNEKLFF,TGTGCCAGTAGTACCTACAGCGCAACTAATGAAAAACTGTTTTTT
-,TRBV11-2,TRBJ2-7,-,CASSPFPNRVTYEQYF,TGTGCCAGCAGCCCCTTCCCTAATCGGGTAACCTACGAGCAGTACTTC
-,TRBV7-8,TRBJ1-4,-,CASSRLSGGSTNEKLFF,TGTGCCAGCAGCCGATTATCGGGGGGGTCAACTAATGAAAAACTGTTTTTT
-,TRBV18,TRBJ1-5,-,CASSPAGVTSNQPQHF,TGTGCCAGCTCACCAGCAGGGGTGACTAGCAATCAGCCCCAGCATTTT
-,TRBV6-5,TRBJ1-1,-,CASSSRRAEAFF,TGTGCCAGCAGCAGCAGAAGGGCTGAAGCTTTCTTT
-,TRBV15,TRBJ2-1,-,CATSRVPRDSYNEQFF,TGTGCCACCAGCAGAGTCCCCCGAGACTCCTACAATGAGCAGTTCTTC
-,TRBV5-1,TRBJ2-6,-,CASSPDGTGANVLTF,TGCGCCAGCAGCCCGGACGGGACTGGGGCCAACGTCCTGACTTTC
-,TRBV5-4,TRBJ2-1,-,CASSLGSGAYNEQFF,TGTGCCAGCAGTTTAGGCTCCGGGGCCTACAATGAGCAGTTCTTC
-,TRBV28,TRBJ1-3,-,CASSSSRDGNTIYF,TGTGCCAGCAGTTCCAGCAGGGATGGAAACACCATATATTTT